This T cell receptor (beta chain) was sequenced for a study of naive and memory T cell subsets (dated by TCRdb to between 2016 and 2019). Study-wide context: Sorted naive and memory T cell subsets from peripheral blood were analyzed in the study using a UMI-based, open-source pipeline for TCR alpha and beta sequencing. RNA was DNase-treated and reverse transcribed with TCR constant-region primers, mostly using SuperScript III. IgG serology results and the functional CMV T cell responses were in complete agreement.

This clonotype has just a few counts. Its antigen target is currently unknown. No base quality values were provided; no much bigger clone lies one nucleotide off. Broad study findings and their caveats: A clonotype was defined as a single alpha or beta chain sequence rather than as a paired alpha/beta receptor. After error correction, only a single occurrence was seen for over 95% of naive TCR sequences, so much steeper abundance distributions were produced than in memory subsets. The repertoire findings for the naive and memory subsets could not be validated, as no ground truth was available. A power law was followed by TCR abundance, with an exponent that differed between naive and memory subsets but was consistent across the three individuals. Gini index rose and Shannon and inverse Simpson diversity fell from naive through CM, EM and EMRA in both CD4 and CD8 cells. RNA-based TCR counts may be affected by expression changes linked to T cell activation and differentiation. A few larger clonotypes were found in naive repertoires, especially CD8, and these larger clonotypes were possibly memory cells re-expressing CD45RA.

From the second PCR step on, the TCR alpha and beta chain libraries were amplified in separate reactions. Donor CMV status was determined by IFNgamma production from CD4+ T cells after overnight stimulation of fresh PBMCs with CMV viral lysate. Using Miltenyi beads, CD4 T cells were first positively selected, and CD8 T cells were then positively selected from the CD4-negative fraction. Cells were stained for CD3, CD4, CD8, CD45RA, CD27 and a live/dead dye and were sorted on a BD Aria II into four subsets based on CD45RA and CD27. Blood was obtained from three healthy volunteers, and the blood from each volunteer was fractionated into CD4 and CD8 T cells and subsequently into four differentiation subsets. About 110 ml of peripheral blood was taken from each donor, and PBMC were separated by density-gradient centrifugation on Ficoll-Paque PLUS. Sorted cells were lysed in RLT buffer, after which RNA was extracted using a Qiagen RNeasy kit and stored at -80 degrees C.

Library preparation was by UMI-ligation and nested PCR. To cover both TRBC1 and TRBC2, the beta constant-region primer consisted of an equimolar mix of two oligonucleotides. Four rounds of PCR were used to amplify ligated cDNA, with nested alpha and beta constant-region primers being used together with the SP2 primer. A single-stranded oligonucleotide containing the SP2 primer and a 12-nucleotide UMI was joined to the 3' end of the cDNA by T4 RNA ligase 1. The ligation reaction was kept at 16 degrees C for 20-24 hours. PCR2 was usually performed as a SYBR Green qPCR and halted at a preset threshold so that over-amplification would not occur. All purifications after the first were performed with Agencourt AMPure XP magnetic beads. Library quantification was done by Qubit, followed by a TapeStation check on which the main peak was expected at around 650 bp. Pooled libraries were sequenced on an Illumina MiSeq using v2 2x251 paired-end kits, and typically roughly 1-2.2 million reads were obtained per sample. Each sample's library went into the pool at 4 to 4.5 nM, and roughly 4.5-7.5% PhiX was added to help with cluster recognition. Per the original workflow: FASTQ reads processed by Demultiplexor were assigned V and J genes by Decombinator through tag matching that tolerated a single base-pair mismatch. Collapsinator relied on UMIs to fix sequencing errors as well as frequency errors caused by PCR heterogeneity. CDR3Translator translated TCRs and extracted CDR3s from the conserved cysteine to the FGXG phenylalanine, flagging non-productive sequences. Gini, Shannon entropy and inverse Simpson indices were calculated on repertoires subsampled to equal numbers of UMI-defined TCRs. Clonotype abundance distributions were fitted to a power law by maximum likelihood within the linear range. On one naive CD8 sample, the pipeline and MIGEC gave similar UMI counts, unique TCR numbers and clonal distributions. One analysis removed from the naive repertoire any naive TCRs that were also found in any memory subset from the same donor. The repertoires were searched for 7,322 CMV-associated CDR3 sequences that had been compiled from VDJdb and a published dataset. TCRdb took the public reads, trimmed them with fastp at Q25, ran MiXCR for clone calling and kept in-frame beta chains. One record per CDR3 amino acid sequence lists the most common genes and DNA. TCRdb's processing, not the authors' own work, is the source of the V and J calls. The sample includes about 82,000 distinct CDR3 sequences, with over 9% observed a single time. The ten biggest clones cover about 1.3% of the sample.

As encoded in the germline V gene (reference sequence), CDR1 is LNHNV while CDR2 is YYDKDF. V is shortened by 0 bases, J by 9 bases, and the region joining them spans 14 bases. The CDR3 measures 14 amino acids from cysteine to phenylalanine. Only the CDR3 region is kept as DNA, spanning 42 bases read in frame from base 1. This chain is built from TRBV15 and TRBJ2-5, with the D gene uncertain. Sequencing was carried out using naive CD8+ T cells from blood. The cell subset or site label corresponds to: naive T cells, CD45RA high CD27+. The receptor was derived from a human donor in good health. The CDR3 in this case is CATSRDRQHTPQYF. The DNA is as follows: TGTGCCACCAGCAGAGATAGGCAGCATACCCCCCAGTACTTC.